This T cell receptor beta chain derives from a study of blood T cell repertoires in COVID-19. This table comes from immunoSEQ multiplex PCR, and its TCRdb copy is limited to in-frame clones, with some not included. The sample includes some 350,000 clones, approximately 88% seen only once; the top ten take more than 5%. Membership in each cohort depended on participant-reported clinical history. Material: PBMCs or T cells enriched from blood (not recorded which). The origin of this receptor is a man in his thirties or forties who had recovered from COVID-19.

The CDR3 reads CASRINNEQFF. In DNA, the CDR3 is TGTGCCAGCAGAATAAACAATGAGCAGTTCTTC. The genes are TRBV6-5 and TRBJ2-1; D unclear. This CDR3 is built from 11 residues. With 6 bases removed from V and 5 bases from J, the gap between germline ends came to 5 bases. Germline V gene sequence: CDR1 MNHEY, CDR2 SVGAGI.